Shown below are 20 T cell receptor beta chains from a single sample sequenced in a study of OX40 agonist ivuxolimab in advanced cancers. Profiled with immunoSEQ multiplex PCR; TCRdb holds only in-frame clones, not every one. The sample carries 65,000 to 95,000 clones, 80% to 85% recorded once. The sequencing here drew on CD4+ or CD8+ T cells sorted from blood, taken in a trial of the OX40 agonist ivuxolimab. Every receptor here comes from an adult with an advanced solid tumor such as melanoma, head and neck, liver or kidney cancer.

The J gene is TRBJ2-2, the V gene TRBV5-1; the D gene is possibly TRBD1 (6 bases). With 3 bases removed from V and 0 bases from J, the gap between germline ends came to 9 bases. Germline-derived CDR1 and CDR2 are SGHRS and YFSETQ. The CDR3 length is 15 residues. CDR3 sequence (DNA): TGCGCCAGCAGCTGGGACACTACGAACACCGGGGAGCTGTTTTTT. Its protein product is CASSWDTTNTGELFF.

V is TRBV7-2 and J is TRBJ1-2; D is unresolved. The CDR3 covers 12 residues. Germline V gene sequence: CDR1 SGHTA, CDR2 FQGNSA. Trimming shortened V by 1 base and J by 8 bases, and 8 bases separated the two germline ends. Here the CDR3 reads CASSLGPKGYTF. DNA for the CDR3: TGTGCCAGCAGCTTAGGACCAAAGGGCTACACCTTC.

The chain carries TRBV9 and TRBJ1-2, with 8 bases identical to TRBD1. The V segment lost 4 bases and the J segment 8 bases; nucleotides outside the gene matches: 7. Per the germline V gene, CDR1 is SGDLS and CDR2 is YYNGEE. The CDR3 loop spans 13 amino acids. Here the CDR3 reads CASSLEQGGGYTF. The CDR3 DNA is TGTGCCAGCAGCCTTGAACAGGGGGGAGGCTACACCTTC.

The V gene is TRBV2, the J gene TRBJ2-7; D is undetermined. V lost 2 bases, J lost 2 bases, and 4 bases lay in between. Germline V gene lookup returns CDR1 SNHLY and CDR2 FYNNEI. CDR3 length: 12 amino acids. Written as DNA, the CDR3 is TGTGCCAGCAGTGAACAGGCCTACGAGCAGTACTTC. This translates into CASSEQAYEQYF.

The J gene is TRBJ2-2, the V gene TRBV9; 7 nucleotides line up with TRBD2. Germline V gives CDR1 SGDLS, CDR2 YYNGEE. The CDR3 is 16 amino acids. The ends lost 4 bases at V and 3 bases at J; junction bases unmatched: 9. This chain's CDR3 is CASSPRGDSDTGELFF. In nucleotides, the CDR3 is TGTGCCAGCAGCCCCCGGGGGGACTCGGACACCGGGGAGCTGTTTTTT.

The gene calls are TRBV5-1 and TRBJ2-3; 11 positions agree with TRBD2. V gave up 7 bases and J gave up 6 bases; unmatched junction bases: 19. The CDR3 is 18 amino acids. Per the germline V gene, CDR1 is SGHRS and CDR2 is YFSETQ. The CDR3 nucleotides read TGCGCCAGCGGGCCAACCCCCCTCCTAGCGGGGGGTTCGGATACGCAGTATTTT. Protein: CASGPTPLLAGGSDTQYF. Full variable domain (missing parts from reference TRBV5-1 and TRBJ2-3): KAGVTQTPRYLIKTRGQQVTLSCSPISGHRSVSWYQQTPGQGLQFLFEYFSETQRNKGNFPGRFSGRQFSNSRSEMNVSTLELGDSALYLCASGPTPLLAGGSDTQYFGPGTRLTVL.

The CDR3 region is CASSLLRIDRFYEQYF. CDR3 nucleotides: TGTGCCAGCAGCTTGTTACGTATAGACAGATTCTACGAGCAGTACTTC. The chain employs TRBV5-6 and TRBJ2-7; tentative D call: TRBD1 (5 bases). The V and J ends lost 1 base and 3 bases respectively, with 17 bases between them. Per germline, CDR1 SGHDT and CDR2 YYEEEE. The CDR3 spans 16 residues.

This sequence joins TRBV30 and TRBJ2-3; D is possibly TRBD2 (6 bases). The V and J ends lost 0 bases and 4 bases respectively, with 8 bases between them. This CDR3 is built from 13 residues. The germline CDR1 and CDR2 sequences are GTSNPN and SVGIG (reference sequence). In DNA, the CDR3 is TGTGCCTGGAGTGTACGGAGGGCAGATACGCAGTATTTT. This codes for CAWSVRRADTQYF.

The CDR3 region is CATLGQYTEAFF. CDR3 DNA sequence: TGTGCCACCCTCGGGCAATACACTGAAGCTTTCTTT. The gene calls are TRBV6-5 and TRBJ1-1; D is uncertain. Germline V gene sequence: CDR1 MNHEY, CDR2 SVGAGI. The ends were cut back, 10 bases at V and 3 bases at J, with 12 bases in the middle. The CDR3 has 12 residues.

The table lists this clone with a few counts. V gene TRBV5-1 combines with J gene TRBJ2-1; D is perhaps TRBD2 (6 bases). Trimming took off 3 bases at V and 8 bases at J, with 24 bases between the two ends. Germline CDR1 is SGHRS and CDR2 is YFSETQ. This CDR3 has 17 amino acids. The chain's CDR3 is CASSSLTSTGIVYEQFF. CDR3 coding DNA: TGCGCCAGCAGCTCACTCACTAGCACGGGTATTGTTTATGAGCAGTTCTTC.

V gene TRBV18 combines with J gene TRBJ2-1; D uncertain. The V end was cut by 5 bases, the J end by 6 bases, with 11 bases between. CDR1 is KGHSH and CDR2 is LQKENI in the germline V gene. This CDR3 comprises 13 residues. The DNA of the CDR3 is TGTGCCAGCTCAGATACCCCCTCCAATGAGCAGTTCTTC. Translating it yields CASSDTPSNEQFF.

In its sample, this clone was seen once. The chain employs TRBV19 and TRBJ1-5; no reliable D call. Germline V gene sequence: CDR1 LNHDA, CDR2 SQIVND (reference sequence). CDR3 size: 15 residues. V was clipped by 2 bases and J by 0 bases, with 8 bases between them. This CDR3 is CASSIYQTSNQPQHF. The CDR3 DNA reads as TGTGCCAGTAGTATATATCAGACTAGCAATCAGCCCCAGCATTTT.

This clone was seen a single time. The chain links TRBV6-6 to TRBJ1-1; D is uncertain. V lost 9 bases, J lost 1 base, and 12 bases lay in between. The CDR3 has 13 residues. Germline V gives CDR1 MNHNY, CDR2 SVGAGI (reference sequence). In DNA form, the CDR3 reads TGTGCCAGTCAAATGGTAGCGAACACTGAAGCTTTCTTT. It translates to CASQMVANTEAFF.

The chain joins TRBV28 to TRBJ2-3; TRBD2 agrees at 13 bases. CDR1 and CDR2 (germline): MDHEN, SYDVKM. The CDR3 runs to 14 residues. The junction had 5 bases not matched to a gene; V was cut back by 6 bases and J by 8 bases. CDR3 nucleotides: TGTGCCAGCAGGGAACTAGCGGGGGGGGGTACGCAGTATTTT. This gives the protein CASRELAGGGTQYF.

The chain uses TRBV7-9 and TRBJ2-1, with 7 bases aligning to TRBD1. The length of the CDR3 is 15 residues. Germline loops: CDR1 SEHNR, CDR2 FQNEAQ (reference sequence). The V gene end was trimmed by 5 bases and the J gene end by 1 base; junction bases not matched to a gene: 5. The CDR3 reads CASSTRTGSYNEQFF. DNA for the CDR3: TGTGCCAGCAGCACCAGGACAGGTTCCTACAATGAGCAGTTCTTC.

This chain's CDR3 is CASIVQTGVNEQFF. The CDR3 DNA follows: TGTGCCAGCATCGTCCAGACGGGGGTTAATGAGCAGTTCTTC. This chain joins TRBV28 and TRBJ2-1, with D possibly TRBD2 on 6 matching bases. V lost 7 bases and J lost 7, with 17 bases in between. Germline loops: CDR1 MDHEN, CDR2 SYDVKM. This CDR3 has 14 residues.

This chain joins TRBV7-9 and TRBJ2-7, with D tentatively TRBD1 (5 bases). The CDR3 has 14 residues. V was trimmed by 1 base and J by 5 bases, leaving 12 bases between them. Germline V gives CDR1 SEHNR, CDR2 FQNEAQ (reference sequence). In nucleotides, the CDR3 is TGTGCCAGCAGCTTAGGAAGGGGAAGTGACGAGCAGTACTTC. Protein: CASSLGRGSDEQYF.

The chain has TRBV2 and TRBJ1-2, with D uncertain. The V end lost 2 bases, the J end lost 3 bases, and 4 bases lay between the germline ends. Germline V gives CDR1 SNHLY, CDR2 FYNNEI. The CDR3 consists of 12 residues. DNA of the CDR3: TGTGCCAGCAGTGAAACATACTATGGCTACACCTTC. The encoded protein is CASSETYYGYTF.

The chain has TRBV18 and TRBJ2-6; D is uncertain. From germline, CDR1 is KGHSH and CDR2 LQKENI. V shed 0 bases and J shed 1 base, with 10 bases lying between them. CDR3 length: 17 amino acids. The CDR3 reads CASSPPGRLSGANVLTF. In DNA, the CDR3 is TGTGCCAGCTCACCACCGGGCAGGTTATCTGGGGCCAACGTCCTGACTTTC.

The CDR3 DNA follows: TGTGCCAGCTCACCACAGGGGGGCCAGCCCCAGCATTTT. Protein sequence: CASSPQGGQPQHF. The chain has TRBV18 and TRBJ1-5, with D tentatively TRBD1 (6 bases). The germline gives CDR1 KGHSH, CDR2 LQKENI. The CDR3 has 13 residues. V was pared by 1 base and J by 7 bases, with 8 bases between. The complete variable domain, with remaining parts taken from reference TRBV18 and TRBJ1-5, reads NAGVMQNPRHLVRRRGQEARLRCSPMKGHSHVYWYRQLPEEGLKFMVYLQKENIIDESGMPKERFSAEFPKEGPSILRIQQVVRGDSAAYFCASSPQGGQPQHFGDGTRLSIL.